The source of this T cell receptor beta chain is a study of T cells after yellow fever vaccination. Study results and limitations: A secondary response was less intense yet reached its peak sooner, at day 5 versus 15. Reappearance after the booster was seen for most primary-vaccination clones, at 95% to 98% CD4 and about 90% CD8. Some clonotypes were seen in both the CD4 and the CD8 compartments. These made up a small share and likely arose from convergent recombination.

5'RACE template switching generated TCR cDNA, adding a universal primer site and UMIs. One entry per CDR3 protein results from TCRdb running MiXCR on the 5' RACE reads. The sample lists just under 600,000 distinct CDR3 sequences, roughly 13% seen once, with 11% to 15% in the top ten. The V end lost 5 bases, the J end lost 0 bases, and 16 bases lay between the germline ends. This CDR3 has 15 amino acids. Germline CDR1 reads DFQATT; CDR2 reads SNEGSKA (reference sequence). This clonotype has more than one count but fewer than ten. The target antigen is unknown. The chain carries TRBV20-1 and TRBJ1-1; D not resolved. This TCR came from a man aged 25 to 45 who received the YFV17D yellow fever vaccine. The specimen was PBMCs, collected on the day of the yellow fever booster vaccination. The CDR3 nucleotides read TGCAGTGCTTCCCCAAATTTTCGAGTGAACACTGAAGCTTTCTTT. As protein: CSASPNFRVNTEAFF.